The 28 T cell receptor beta chains presented below share a single source sample, sequenced in a study of beta chain features in type 1 diabetes. For these receptors, no antigen is known. The authors reverse transcribed all of the isolated RNA, so sequencing captured expressed TCRB transcripts. Assay used: immunoSEQ multiplex PCR; TCRdb lists only in-frame clones, some missing. The sample has some 160,000 clones, around 9% seen once. Findings and caveats of the study: Shorter TCRB CDR3s, moderately but significantly so, were found in Type 1 diabetes patients in all four CD4+ subsets.

Sequenced sample: central memory CD4+ T cells from blood. Receptors originate from a woman in her 30s with type 1 diabetes.

This clone was seen a handful of times. The CDR3: CASRKPGLAANEQFF. DNA for the CDR3: TGTGCCAGCAGGAAACCGGGACTAGCGGCCAATGAGCAGTTCTTC. This chain joins TRBV7-2 and TRBJ2-1, with TRBD2 matching over 11 bases. The CDR3 runs to 15 residues. Germline CDR1 is SGHTA and CDR2 is FQGNSA. V lost 6 bases to trimming and J lost 6 bases; unmatched junction nucleotides: 7.

The chain carries TRBV29-1 and TRBJ2-5, with 10 nucleotides matching TRBD1. The germline V gene has CDR1 SQVTM and CDR2 ANQGSEA. This CDR3 has 14 residues. This chain's CDR3 is CTVDLRTGGETQYF. The CDR3 nucleotides read TGCACCGTAGATTTAAGGACAGGGGGAGAGACCCAGTACTTC.

There are a few counts of this clone. This rearrangement joins TRBV4-1 to TRBJ2-5, with 7 bases identical to TRBD2. This CDR3 is 17 amino acids long. Germline trimming cut 1 base from V and 5 bases from J; bases unmatched to any gene: 13. Germline lookup yields CDR1 MGHRA and CDR2 YSYEKL. DNA for the CDR3: TGCGCCAGCAGCCAAGGTCTAACGGGAGGTCGGGAGGAGACCCAGTACTTC. It specifies CASSQGLTGGREETQYF.

This clone was seen more than once but under ten times. This chain joins TRBV7-3 and TRBJ2-3; 8 positions match TRBD2. V lost 4 bases to trimming and J lost 6 bases; unmatched junction nucleotides: 18. Germline V gene data show CDR1 as SGHTA and CDR2 as FQGTGA. The CDR3 totals 18 residues. The CDR3 spells CASSSTGRTGGPGDTQYF. In DNA form, the CDR3 reads TGTGCCAGCAGCTCCACAGGGAGGACGGGAGGGCCAGGGGATACGCAGTATTTT.

This clone was seen only a few times. The chain has TRBV2 and TRBJ2-2; TRBD1 might be the D (5 bases). The CDR3 sequence is 12 residues long. Trimming cost V 8 bases and J 4 bases, with 8 bases left between them. Germline loops: CDR1 SNHLY, CDR2 FYNNEI. CDR3 nucleotides: TGTGCCAGCCAGGGTTTCACCGGGGAGCTGTTTTTT. Encoded protein: CASQGFTGELFF.

The V call is TRBV19, the J call TRBJ2-7, with 10 positions matching TRBD2. Losses at the gene ends were 10 bases for V and 5 bases for J; bases not matched to a gene: 11. CDR1 is LNHDA, CDR2 SQIVND, per germline (reference sequence). The CDR3 length is 14 residues. In nucleotides, the CDR3 is TGTGCCACCTCTCGACTAGCGGGTCGGGACGAGCAGTACTTC. Its translation: CATSRLAGRDEQYF.

This clone occurred a few times. This sequence joins TRBV5-4 and TRBJ2-4; 8 nucleotides agree with TRBD2. V shed 0 bases, J shed 0 bases, and the junction held 2 bases outside the gene matches. The CDR3 spans 16 residues. Germline CDR1 and CDR2: SGHNT and YYREEE (reference sequence). The CDR3 nucleotides read TGTGCCAGCAGCTTGGTCGCGGGGGGAGCCAAAAACATTCAGTACTTC. Its protein product is CASSLVAGGAKNIQYF.

The chain couples TRBV5-4 to TRBJ2-3; maybe TRBD1 (6 bases). The CDR3 loop spans 16 amino acids. V shed 5 bases and J shed 9 bases, with 25 bases lying between them. Germline V CDR1 and CDR2: SGHNT, YYREEE (reference sequence). The CDR3 here is CASSFGGQGERGTQYF. Here the CDR3 DNA reads TGTGCCAGCAGTTTCGGTGGGCAGGGAGAAAGGGGGACGCAGTATTTT.

The chain uses TRBV7-3 and TRBJ2-2; 7 positions agree with TRBD2. The junction had 5 bases not matched to a gene; V was cut back by 4 bases and J by 3 bases. Germline-derived CDR1 and CDR2 are SGHTA and FQGTGA. CDR3 length: 15 residues. CDR3 amino acids: CASSSTSSHTGELFF. CDR3 nucleotides: TGTGCCAGCAGCTCGACTAGCTCGCACACCGGGGAGCTGTTTTTT.

This clone came up a few times. The chain has TRBV18 and TRBJ2-3; D unclear. The germline V gene has CDR1 KGHSH and CDR2 LQKENI. The CDR3 loop spans 14 amino acids. The V end was cut by 0 bases, the J end by 4 bases, with 8 bases between. The DNA for the CDR3 is TGTGCCAGCTCACCACCGTCGGTCGCAGATACGCAGTATTTT. It yields the protein CASSPPSVADTQYF.

This clone was seen a handful of times. The chain links TRBV4-1 to TRBJ2-3; tentatively, D is TRBD1 (6 bases). Germline CDR1 and CDR2: MGHRA and YSYEKL. The CDR3 runs 14 residues. The V gene lost 4 bases and the J gene lost 0 bases, with 8 bases spanning the gap. The CDR3 DNA reads TGCGCCAGCAGCCTCCAGGGGAGCACAGATACGCAGTATTTT. It is translated as CASSLQGSTDTQYF.

This sequence joins TRBV15 and TRBJ1-5; 7 nucleotides align to TRBD1. The CDR3 spans 15 residues. The V gene end was trimmed by 0 bases and the J gene end by 7 bases; junction bases not matched to a gene: 6. Germline V gene sequence: CDR1 LNHNV, CDR2 YYDKDF (reference sequence). The CDR3 region is CATSRDPGGRQPQHF. The CDR3 DNA reads as TGTGCCACCAGCAGAGATCCAGGGGGTCGCCAGCCCCAGCATTTT.

This clone occurred a few times. This chain connects TRBV10-3 to TRBJ1-2; 8 bases match TRBD1. Germline V CDR1 and CDR2: ENHRY, SYGVKD. The V gene end was trimmed by 0 bases and the J gene end by 8 bases; junction bases not matched to a gene: 5. The length of the CDR3 is 14 residues. CDR3 in DNA: TGTGCCATCAGTGAGTCGGGACAGGTCACCGGCTACACCTTC. It is translated as CAISESGQVTGYTF.

The rearrangement links TRBV5-1 to TRBJ2-7, with 9 bases lining up with TRBD1. V dropped 4 bases and J dropped 5; count of bases not matched to a gene: 10. CDR1 and CDR2 from the germline V gene are SGHRS and YFSETQ. This CDR3 contains 15 residues. CDR3 sequence reads: CASSGTGNLYNEQYF. In nucleotides, the CDR3 is TGCGCCAGCAGCGGGACAGGGAACTTATACAACGAGCAGTACTTC.

The chain combines TRBV27 with TRBJ2-7; the D gene is possibly TRBD2 (5 bases). This CDR3 region has 15 residues. Germline assignment: CDR1 MNHEY and CDR2 SMNVEV (reference sequence). The germline V and J ends were trimmed by 2 bases and 3 bases, with 14 bases remaining between them. This CDR3 is CASSLQGSPGYEQYF. The CDR3 DNA is TGTGCCAGCAGTTTACAAGGGAGCCCAGGCTACGAGCAGTACTTC.

J is TRBJ2-1 and V is TRBV7-2; 7 positions match TRBD1. Unmatched junction bases numbered 14, after V lost 5 bases and J lost 13 bases. Germline CDR1 reads SGHTA; CDR2 reads FQGNSA. CDR3 length: 14 amino acids. The CDR3 sequence: CASSPPGQKSSQFF. The CDR3, as DNA: TGTGCCAGCAGCCCGCCGGGACAGAAGTCATCTCAGTTCTTC.

This clone was seen only a few times. This chain joins TRBV21-1 and TRBJ2-5; the table gives TRBD2 as D, unverified against the DNA. TRBV21-1 is noted as a pseudogene. This CDR3 spans 13 amino acids. The CDR3 sequence is CASNDGEEETQYF. The CDR3 bases are TGTGCCAGCAACGACGGGGAGGAAGAGACCCAGTACTTC.

This clone was counted between two and nine times. The V and J genes are TRBV29-1 and TRBJ1-2, with D hard to call. The V and J ends lost 2 bases and 8 bases respectively, with 15 bases between them. This CDR3 has 13 amino acids. Germline CDR1 SQVTM, CDR2 ANQGSEA. The CDR3 DNA reads TGCAGCGTTGAAAGCCCGGGGTGGGAAGGCTACACCTTC. This translates into CSVESPGWEGYTF. Variable domain in full (rest from reference TRBV29-1 and TRBJ1-2): SAVISQKPSRDICQRGTSLTIQCQVDSQVTMMFWYRQQPGQSLTLIATANQGSEATYESGFVIDKFPISRPNLTFSTLTVSNMSPEDSSIYLCSVESPGWEGYTFGSGTRLTVV.

The chain couples TRBV9 to TRBJ2-7; the match to TRBD1 covers 7 bases. With 5 bases clipped from V and 3 bases from J, the junction kept 5 bases outside the gene matches. Germline V gives CDR1 SGDLS, CDR2 YYNGEE. The CDR3 has 13 amino acids. The CDR3 nucleotides read TGTGCCAGCAGTCCCCGGGACAGCTACGAGCAGTACTTC. Protein product: CASSPRDSYEQYF.

J is TRBJ1-4 and V is TRBV4-1, with unresolved D. Germline values: CDR1 MGHRA, CDR2 YSYEKL. This CDR3 has 16 amino acids. Trimming took 0 bases from V and 5 from J, leaving 13 bases between them. CDR3 in amino acids: CASSQDFRRGNEKLFF. CDR3 nucleotide sequence: TGCGCCAGCAGCCAAGATTTTAGGCGCGGGAATGAAAAACTGTTTTTT.

This clone was seen a few times. The V and J genes are TRBV25-1 and TRBJ2-3; weak D call: TRBD1 (5 bases). Germline-derived CDR1 and CDR2 are MGHDK and SYGVNS. V lost 6 bases, J lost 0 bases, and 13 bases lay in between. This CDR3 comprises 15 residues. The CDR3 nucleotides are TGTGCCAGCAGAGCCAGGGCCGAGAGCACAGATACGCAGTATTTT. It codes for CASRARAESTDTQYF.

The chain recombines TRBV4-1 with TRBJ2-2; D gene uncertain. The germline V gene has CDR1 MGHRA and CDR2 YSYEKL. The CDR3 loop spans 15 amino acids. Trimming took 4 bases from V and 1 from J, leaving 10 bases between them. CDR3 protein: CASSLFGENTGELFF. The CDR3 DNA reads TGCGCCAGCAGCCTCTTCGGAGAGAACACCGGGGAGCTGTTTTTT.

J is TRBJ1-2 and V is TRBV30, with 9 bases that match TRBD1. The CDR3 extends over 15 amino acids. J gave up 6 bases and V 3 bases, and 11 bases lay outside the gene matches. Looked up from germline, CDR1 is GTSNPN and CDR2 is SVGIG (reference sequence). Here the CDR3 reads CAWSSFGTGNDGYTF. DNA of the CDR3: TGTGCCTGGAGCTCGTTTGGGACAGGGAACGATGGCTACACCTTC.

V and J are TRBV28 and TRBJ2-1; maybe TRBD2 (6 bases). With 7 bases removed from V and 8 bases from J, the gap between germline ends came to 18 bases. The CDR3 contains 14 residues. The germline V gene has CDR1 MDHEN and CDR2 SYDVKM. CDR3 region: CASIPLGGQDEQFF. CDR3 in DNA: TGTGCCAGCATACCCCTGGGGGGTCAGGATGAGCAGTTCTTC.

This clone was counted only a few times. The CDR3 loop reads CSGYRGEAGELFF. CDR3 DNA sequence: TGCAGCGGATACAGGGGAGAAGCCGGGGAGCTGTTTTTT. The V gene is TRBV29-1, the J gene TRBJ2-2, with TRBD1 identical over 7 bases. The V gene's germline CDR1 is SQVTM and CDR2 ANQGSEA. After removal of 7 bases from V and 6 bases from J, the junction contained 8 bases not matched to a gene. The CDR3 spans 13 residues.

As concerns this clone: This sample also contains other DNA sequences that code for the same CDR3. V usage is TRBV15 and J usage is TRBJ1-2; D remains ambiguous. Germline V CDR1 and CDR2: LNHNV, YYDKDF (reference sequence). V dropped 0 bases and J dropped 4 bases, with 9 bases sitting between them. The CDR3 loop spans 14 amino acids. DNA of the CDR3: TGTGCCACCAGCAGAGATCGGGGAGGCTATGGCTACACCTTC. It encodes CATSRDRGGYGYTF.

The chain is built from TRBV15 and TRBJ2-3; D remains ambiguous. In germline, CDR1 is LNHNV, CDR2 YYDKDF (reference sequence). CDR3 size: 12 residues. V gave up 3 bases and J gave up 5 bases, with 6 bases separating them. Written as DNA, the CDR3 is TGTGCCACCAGCAGGTATATAGATACGCAGTATTTT. Translated: CATSRYIDTQYF.

The chain has TRBV18 and TRBJ1-4; D gene ambiguous. V was shortened by 4 bases and J by 0 bases, with 6 bases between the two germline ends. This CDR3 is built from 14 residues. Per the germline V gene, CDR1 is KGHSH and CDR2 is LQKENI. As DNA, the CDR3 is TGTGCCAGCTCACTGGCCTCAACTAATGAAAAACTGTTTTTT. Its translation: CASSLASTNEKLFF.